This T cell receptor beta chain appears in the sequencing data of a study of Graves' ophthalmopathy and Graves' hyperthyroidism (dated by TCRdb to the late 2010s). With regard to the full study: Peripheral blood was collected at initial diagnosis, before any treatment. The study used TCR beta repertoire signatures to distinguish Graves' ophthalmopathy from Graves' hyperthyroidism and to predict progression to ophthalmopathy. In total, 135 blood samples were TCR-sequenced: fewer than 50 ophthalmopathy, under 80 hyperthyroidism and 17 hyperthyroidism-to-ophthalmopathy patients. To explore V-J signatures distinguishing ophthalmopathy from hyperthyroidism, a discovery set of 100 patients (about 44 ophthalmopathy, some 57 stable hyperthyroidism) was enrolled. An independent validation cohort was composed of roughly 19 hyperthyroidism patients and approximately 15 patients who later progressed from hyperthyroidism to ophthalmopathy. In over five hyperthyroidism patients, T-cell repertoires of thyroid tissue and blood were compared. Following sample collection, hyperthyroidism patients were given methimazole at a starting dose of 30 mg daily, and ophthalmopathy patients were given high-dose intravenous methylprednisolone.

Study-wide findings and limitations: The 13-signature model separated ophthalmopathy from stable hyperthyroidism with around 90% sensitivity and 81.08% specificity in cross-validation, and 80%/75% in the test set. In validation, the model predicted ophthalmopathy progression with roughly 68% sensitivity and roughly 72% specificity; some 13 predicted patients were CT-confirmed with GO in a median of 6.5 months. Sample size was not predetermined statistically, and investigators were not blinded to group allocation. Most expanded thyroid clonotypes with a frequency above 0.001 also appeared in blood, which suggests that blood repertoires may reflect the immune response in the thyroid.

A note on this clonotype: Its antigen remains undetermined. No base quality information exists; no much larger clone differs at one position.

V and J are trimmed by 5 bases and 2 bases, and the gene matches miss 2 bases of the junction. Counted from cysteine to phenylalanine, this CDR3 has 14 amino acids. The entry retains the CDR3 DNA only, 42 bases that are in frame from base 1. The CDR1 and CDR2 encoded by the germline V gene are SGHVS and FQNEAQ. For repertoire sequencing, TCR beta CDR3 regions were amplified from RNA transcripts. The first round of RT-PCR was done with HTBI primers and the Qiagen OneStep RT-PCR kit, and was followed by a second round of multiplex PCR, then size selection and purification. Sequencing of the libraries was carried out on an Illumina HiSeq2000 in paired-end mode with 100 bp reads. Regarding the original processing steps: SOAPnuke was used for read processing, and reads with adapters, uncalled bases, a mean Phred below 15, or no exact constant-primer or identifier match were discarded. COPE v1.2.5 was used to merge high-quality paired reads. Each unique nucleotide sequence was treated as a clonotype, and MiTCR v1.1 was used to align the clonotypes to the IMGT TRB V, D and J references. The analysis was limited to V-J combinations with a frequency above 0.0001, which together covered roughly 99% of repertoires. A TCR clonal expansion and chaos score per V-J combination was defined as the ratio of F50 clonal expansion to chaos observed in the TCRdist matrix. Features were reduced by Welch's t-statistics and random forest to over 10 V-J combinations, which fed a naive Bayes classifier. The similarity between thyroid and blood repertoires was quantified using the Morisita-Horn index. The public reads were quality trimmed at Q25 with fastp and then assembled into clones with MiXCR by TCRdb, keeping productive beta chains. Rows with a matching CDR3 protein are joined into one entry that keeps the most common DNA and genes. The V and J calls, along with clone size, are taken from TCRdb and not from the paper's own processing. The sample records some 350,000 distinct CDR3 sequences, approximately 18% of which are singletons. Roughly 2.4% of the sample is held by the ten biggest clonotypes.

A patient counted as having stable hyperthyroidism if there was no progression to ophthalmopathy within 18 months of follow-up. Hyperthyroidism patients were newly diagnosed, with disease duration under 2 months, and aged 18 to 65 years. Patients with other autoimmune diseases, uncontrolled infections, pregnancy or lactation were excluded from the study. Clinical symptoms, serum thyroxine, TRAb, thyroid ultrasound and orbital computed tomography were used for diagnosis. PBMCs were isolated from around 10 ml of fresh peripheral blood by Ficoll-Paque density gradient centrifugation. Total RNA was extracted with Trizol reagent and quality-checked on an Agilent 2100 Bioanalyzer.

Recombination connected TRBV7-8 to TRBJ2-5; the central 10 bases match TRBD2. What was sequenced was peripheral blood. This sequence was found in an adult woman with stable Graves' hyperthyroidism. The CDR3: CASSELAGQETQYF. In nucleotide form, the sequence is TGTGCCAGCAGCGAACTAGCGGGGCAAGAGACCCAGTACTTC. The full variable domain, completed from the reference TRBV7-8 and TRBJ2-5 proteins outside the CDR3, reads GAGVSQSPRYKVAKRGQDVALRCDPISGHVSLFWYQQALGQGPEFLTYFQNEAQLDKSGLPSDRFFAERPEGSVSTLKIQRTQQEDSAVYLCASSELAGQETQYFGPGTRLLVL.